The next 28 T cell receptor beta chains were all read from a single sample in a study of shared clonotypes between healthy human individuals. Profiled with immunoSEQ multiplex PCR; TCRdb holds only in-frame clones, not every one. The profile shows about 1 million clones, around 75% of them singletons. Sequenced input: memory CD4+ T cells sorted from blood. This sample's subset: CD45RA-negative fraction. The receptors come from a man aged 18 to 29 in good health.

This clone came up a few times. The sample holds other DNA sequences that translate to the same CDR3. This sequence joins TRBV18 and TRBJ2-3; no firm D call. Germline values: CDR1 KGHSH, CDR2 LQKENI. V was trimmed by 1 base and J by 3 bases, leaving 2 bases between them. The CDR3 length is 12 residues. In DNA form, the CDR3 reads TGTGCCAGCTCACCACGGACAGATACGCAGTATTTT. This codes for CASSPRTDTQYF.

The CDR3 bases are TGTGCCAGCAGCCGAGCGGGGGACTCCTACGAGCAGTACTTC. This translates into CASSRAGDSYEQYF. The V gene is TRBV7-9, the J gene TRBJ2-7; 8 nucleotides align to TRBD2. Trimming cost V 5 bases and J 0 bases; bases outside gene matches: 3. The CDR3 is 14 amino acids. CDR1 SEHNR and CDR2 FQNEAQ come from the germline V gene (reference sequence). Looking up the rest from reference TRBV7-9 and TRBJ2-7 gives the full variable domain: DTGVSQNPRHKITKRGQNVTFRCDPISEHNRLYWYRQTLGQGPEFLTYFQNEAQLEKSRLLSDRFSAERPKGSFSTLEIQRTEQGDSAMYLCASSRAGDSYEQYFGPGTRLTVT.

The chain has TRBV7-2 and TRBJ1-5; perhaps TRBD1 as D (6 bases). CDR3 length: 15 residues. V gave up 0 bases and J gave up 4 bases, with 10 bases separating them. CDR1 and CDR2 from the germline V gene are SGHTA and FQGNSA. CDR3 coding DNA: TGTGCCAGCAGCTTAGCTCAGGGACAAAATCAGCCCCAGCATTTT. Translating it yields CASSLAQGQNQPQHF. The complete variable domain, with remaining parts taken from reference TRBV7-2 and TRBJ1-5, reads GAGVSQSPSNKVTEKGKDVELRCDPISGHTALYWYRQSLGQGLEFLIYFQGNSAPDKSGLPSDRFSAERTGGSVSTLTIQRTQQEDSAVYLCASSLAQGQNQPQHFGDGTRLSIL.

In regard to this clone: Just one base apart from a much larger clone, this may be a read error. The rearrangement links TRBV7-2 to TRBJ2-5, with D uncertain. Matching the DNA end better, TRBJ2-7 makes the J call doubtful. The V gene's germline CDR1 is SGHTA and CDR2 FQGNSA. The CDR3 covers 11 residues. CDR3 in amino acids: CASSSRYEQYF. CDR3 nucleotide sequence: TGTGCCAGCAGCTCCCGCTACGAGCAGTACTTC.

The V and J genes are TRBV7-2 and TRBJ1-2, with D uncertain. The germline V gene has CDR1 SGHTA and CDR2 FQGNSA. V lost 4 bases and J lost 4, with 4 bases in between. CDR3 size: 11 residues. CDR3 nucleotides: TGTGCCAGCAGCTCCGTCTATGGCTACACCTTC. Its translation is CASSSVYGYTF.

The V and J genes are TRBV4-3 and TRBJ2-1, with 9 positions matching TRBD2. This CDR3 region has 17 residues. Looked up from germline, CDR1 is LGHNA and CDR2 is YSLEER. V shed 2 bases and J 8 bases; nucleotides not matched to a gene: 13. The chain's CDR3 is CASSQRLAASGLYEQFF. The CDR3 nucleotides are TGCGCCAGCAGCCAAAGACTAGCGGCGAGCGGATTATATGAGCAGTTCTTC.

V and J are TRBV6-1 and TRBJ2-7, with 11 bases lining up with TRBD2. Germline V gene lookup returns CDR1 MNHNS and CDR2 SASEGT. There are 18 residues in the CDR3. Losses at the gene ends were 2 bases for V and 0 bases for J; bases not matched to a gene: 9. The CDR3 spells CASSEILAGGPSSYEQYF. CDR3 DNA: TGTGCCAGCAGTGAAATCCTAGCGGGAGGTCCGAGCTCCTACGAGCAGTACTTC.

This clone has more than one count but fewer than ten. The chain carries TRBV7-2 and TRBJ2-6; unclear D gene. CDR1 and CDR2 from the germline V gene are SGHTA and FQGNSA. This CDR3 comprises 15 residues. The V end lost 8 bases, the J end lost 1 base, and 12 bases lay between the germline ends. CDR3 protein: CASAPGLSGANVLTF. The CDR3 DNA reads TGTGCCAGCGCCCCGGGTCTTTCTGGGGCCAACGTCCTGACTTTC.

The chain links TRBV7-9 to TRBJ1-3, with a tentative D call TRBD1 (6 bases). Trimming took off 5 bases at V and 2 bases at J, with 16 bases between the two ends. This CDR3 has 16 residues. Germline V CDR1 and CDR2: SEHNR, FQNEAQ (reference sequence). In nucleotides, the CDR3 is TGTGCCAGCAGCCAACAGGGAGGGCATACTGGAAACACCATATATTTT. Translated: CASSQQGGHTGNTIYF.

The chain recombines TRBV5-6 with TRBJ1-5; possible D gene TRBD1, 5 bases. The germline CDR1 and CDR2 sequences are SGHDT and YYEEEE. The CDR3 sequence is 13 residues long. With 4 bases removed from V and 4 bases from J, the gap between germline ends came to 9 bases. The CDR3 sequence is CASSHDRNQPQHF. CDR3 sequence (DNA): TGTGCCAGCAGCCATGACAGAAATCAGCCCCAGCATTTT.

The chain couples TRBV10-3 to TRBJ2-1, with D uncertain. Between the trimmed V and J ends, which lost 2 bases and 15 bases, there was a span of 14 bases. CDR1 is ENHRY and CDR2 is SYGVKD in the germline V gene. CDR3 length: 12 residues. CDR3 coding DNA: TGTGCCATCAGTGAGCCGGGCCTGCCTAGGTTCTTC. It encodes CAISEPGLPRFF.

This clone came up a few times. V is TRBV14 and J is TRBJ1-2, with D possibly being TRBD1 (5 bases). The CDR3 spans 14 residues. Germline lookup yields CDR1 SGHDN and CDR2 FVKESK. Trimming removed 4 bases at V and 7 bases at J, with 16 bases between. The CDR3 here is CASSPQVSKGGYTF. The DNA of the CDR3 is TGTGCCAGCAGCCCACAGGTCTCTAAAGGTGGCTACACCTTC.

CDR3 residues: CASSPGQGVFANSPLHF. The CDR3, as DNA: TGCGCCAGCAGCCCCGGACAGGGGGTCTTTGCTAATTCACCCCTCCACTTT. The chain employs TRBV5-1 and TRBJ1-6, with 10 bases that match TRBD1. With 4 bases clipped from V and 6 bases from J, the junction kept 10 bases outside the gene matches. This CDR3 contains 17 residues. The V gene's germline CDR1 is SGHRS and CDR2 YFSETQ.

The chain joins TRBV7-9 to TRBJ1-6, with D uncertain. This CDR3 is 14 amino acids long. V was cut by 5 bases and J by 7 bases, with 12 bases left in between. Germline V lookup: CDR1 SEHNR, CDR2 FQNEAQ (reference sequence). CDR3 bases: TGTGCCAGCAGCCCAGGTCCGGGAAATTCACCCCTCCACTTT. It translates to CASSPGPGNSPLHF. The full variable domain, its missing parts supplied by reference TRBV7-9 and TRBJ1-6, is DTGVSQNPRHKITKRGQNVTFRCDPISEHNRLYWYRQTLGQGPEFLTYFQNEAQLEKSRLLSDRFSAERPKGSFSTLEIQRTEQGDSAMYLCASSPGPGNSPLHFGNGTRLTVT.

The chain is built from TRBV11-3 and TRBJ2-3; the D gene is possibly TRBD2 (6 bases). Trimming took off 4 bases at V and 5 bases at J, with 16 bases between the two ends. Germline V lookup: CDR1 SGHNT, CDR2 YENEEA. This CDR3 has 15 residues. The CDR3 sequence is CASSSRTLEGDTQYF. CDR3 sequence (DNA): TGTGCCAGCAGCTCGCGGACCCTGGAGGGAGATACGCAGTATTTT.

The J gene is TRBJ2-3, the V gene TRBV7-2; 10 bases agree with TRBD2. The germline CDR1 and CDR2 sequences are SGHTA and FQGNSA. The CDR3 has 16 residues. V lost 6 bases, J lost 2 bases, and 8 bases stayed unmatched. Written as DNA, the CDR3 is TGTGCCAGCAGTCCCCAAGCGGGGGGGATCACAGATACGCAGTATTTT. Translated, it gives CASSPQAGGITDTQYF. Full variable domain (rest looked up from reference TRBV7-2 and TRBJ2-3): GAGVSQSPSNKVTEKGKDVELRCDPISGHTALYWYRQSLGQGLEFLIYFQGNSAPDKSGLPSDRFSAERTGGSVSTLTIQRTQQEDSAVYLCASSPQAGGITDTQYFGPGTRLTVL.

V gene TRBV11-2 combines with J gene TRBJ2-5; TRBD1 agrees at 9 bases. Germline CDR1 SGHAT, CDR2 FQNNGV. J lost 5 bases, V lost 4 bases, and 8 bases had no gene match. This CDR3 contains 15 residues. This CDR3 reads CASSSRQGDRETQYF. CDR3 DNA: TGTGCCAGCAGCTCGCGACAGGGGGATCGGGAGACCCAGTACTTC.

V and J are TRBV7-2 and TRBJ2-7, with 8 bases identical to TRBD2. Germline V CDR1 and CDR2: SGHTA, FQGNSA. The CDR3 is 18 residues long. The V and J ends lost 5 bases and 0 bases, in that order; junction bases with no gene match: 15. The CDR3 nucleotides are TGTGCCAGCAGCCATTCCTCTGGTCCGGGAGGGAGCTCCTACGAGCAGTACTTC. Translated: CASSHSSGPGGSSYEQYF.

This chain links TRBV19 with TRBJ1-4; tentatively, D is TRBD1 (6 bases). The V end lost 4 bases, the J end lost 7 bases, and 13 bases lay between the germline ends. The CDR3 consists of 14 residues. Germline V lookup: CDR1 LNHDA, CDR2 SQIVND (reference sequence). The CDR3 region is CASSNQGRVEKLFF. CDR3 sequence (DNA): TGTGCCAGTAGTAACCAGGGGAGAGTTGAAAAACTGTTTTTT.

The CDR3 spells CSGVGRDTIYF. CDR3 sequence (DNA): TGCAGCGGTGTGGGGCGTGACACCATATATTTT. V usage is TRBV29-1 and J usage is TRBJ1-3, with a possible D match to TRBD1 (5 bases). The CDR3 extends over 11 amino acids. V lost 7 bases and J lost 8, with 12 bases in between. CDR1 SQVTM and CDR2 ANQGSEA come from the germline V gene.

V gene TRBV2 combines with J gene TRBJ1-3, with D possibly matching TRBD1 (5 bases). CDR1 and CDR2 (germline): SNHLY, FYNNEI. This CDR3 contains 14 residues. The V and J ends lost 6 bases and 4 bases respectively, with 13 bases between them. The CDR3 protein is CASRQTGGGNTIYF. CDR3 in DNA: TGTGCCAGCAGGCAAACAGGAGGGGGAAACACCATATATTTT.

As concerns this clone: Other DNA sequences in the sample encode the same CDR3. The genes are TRBV18 and TRBJ1-5; no definite D call. The CDR3 runs to 13 residues. Germline CDR1 and CDR2: KGHSH and LQKENI. Trimming took off 6 bases at V and 0 bases at J, with 6 bases between the two ends. This CDR3 is CASSPGSNQPQHF. Written as DNA, the CDR3 is TGTGCCAGCTCGCCTGGTAGCAATCAGCCCCAGCATTTT. Full variable domain (outside the CDR3, taken from reference TRBV18 and TRBJ1-5): NAGVMQNPRHLVRRRGQEARLRCSPMKGHSHVYWYRQLPEEGLKFMVYLQKENIIDESGMPKERFSAEFPKEGPSILRIQQVVRGDSAAYFCASSPGSNQPQHFGDGTRLSIL.

The rearrangement links TRBV9 to TRBJ1-3, with 7 bases matching TRBD1. Looked up from germline, CDR1 is SGDLS and CDR2 is YYNGEE. The CDR3 contains 15 residues. J gave up 1 base and V 7 bases, and 8 bases lay outside the gene matches. The chain's CDR3 is CASGDRVGSGNTIYF. The CDR3, as DNA: TGTGCCAGCGGAGACAGGGTCGGGTCTGGAAACACCATATATTTT.

The chain links TRBV11-3 to TRBJ2-7; D perhaps matches TRBD1 (5 bases). The CDR3 sequence is 15 residues long. V was pared by 3 bases and J by 2 bases, with 14 bases between. Germline CDR1 is SGHNT and CDR2 is YENEEA. CDR3 sequence: CASSFGTGPTYEQYF. The CDR3 coding sequence is TGTGCCAGCAGCTTTGGTACAGGACCTACCTACGAGCAGTACTTC.

The chain is built from TRBV27 and TRBJ1-5, with TRBD1 matching 10 bases. The CDR3 is 14 residues long. J lost 7 bases, V lost 5 bases, and 5 bases had no gene match. Germline lookup yields CDR1 MNHEY and CDR2 SMNVEV (reference sequence). The CDR3 DNA sequence: TGTGCCAGCAGTCCGGACAGGGGGTTGCAGCCCCAGCATTTT. Translation: CASSPDRGLQPQHF.

V usage is TRBV7-6 and J usage is TRBJ2-2, with D possibly matching TRBD2 (5 bases). Trimming left V 0 bases short and J 6 bases short, with 14 bases between. The CDR3 extends over 16 amino acids. CDR1 is SGHVS, CDR2 FNYEAQ, per germline. CDR3 in DNA: TGTGCCAGCAGCTTAGCCGCTAGCCAGGTGGCCGGGGAGCTGTTTTTT. Its protein product is CASSLAASQVAGELFF.

This chain uses TRBV19 with TRBJ2-7; 10 positions agree with TRBD1. CDR3 length: 14 residues. From germline, CDR1 is LNHDA and CDR2 SQIVND (reference sequence). Trimming took 7 bases from V and 5 from J; bases not matched to a gene: 8. The CDR3 here is CASTPGTGVHEQYF. CDR3 sequence (DNA): TGTGCCAGTACCCCCGGGACAGGGGTTCACGAGCAGTACTTC.

This clone was seen ten or more times. The J gene is TRBJ2-1, the V gene TRBV11-3, with D tentatively TRBD2 (5 bases). Trimming took 8 bases from V and 4 from J, leaving 15 bases between them. Per germline, CDR1 SGHNT and CDR2 YENEEA. This CDR3 comprises 14 residues. In DNA form, the CDR3 reads TGTGCCAGCGGTAGAGCAGCGGATTACAATGAGCAGTTCTTC. This gives the protein CASGRAADYNEQFF.